This T cell receptor (beta chain) was recorded in a study of cytomegalovirus exposure and HLA in healthy donors. Study-level results: Common viral pathogens were later found to be apparently linked to several of the most significant clusters. A later analysis found that most CMV-associated TCR beta chains appeared HLA-restricted. Previous analysis showed most TCR beta V segments were productive about 90% or about 30% of the time.

The CDR3 has 14 residues. V lost 3 bases and J lost 7; bases outside the gene matches: 2. Germline values: CDR1 MRHNA, CDR2 SNTAGT. Points on this clone: Its antigen is not identified.

This PCR relied on a set of 60 Vbeta primers and 13 Jbeta primers. Only in-frame clones appear in the TCRdb table, and some are missing; sequencing was by immunoSEQ multiplex PCR. The sample holds under 200,000 clones, just over 75% seen once. The sequence came from a woman aged 30 to 39 in good health and CMV-seropositive. The V and J genes are TRBV6-4 and TRBJ1-4; TRBD1 matches at 10 bases. Sequencing input: PBMCs. CDR3 DNA: TGTGCCAGCAGTGAGGGACAGGGGTTTGAAAAACTGTTTTTT. Translation: CASSEGQGFEKLFF.